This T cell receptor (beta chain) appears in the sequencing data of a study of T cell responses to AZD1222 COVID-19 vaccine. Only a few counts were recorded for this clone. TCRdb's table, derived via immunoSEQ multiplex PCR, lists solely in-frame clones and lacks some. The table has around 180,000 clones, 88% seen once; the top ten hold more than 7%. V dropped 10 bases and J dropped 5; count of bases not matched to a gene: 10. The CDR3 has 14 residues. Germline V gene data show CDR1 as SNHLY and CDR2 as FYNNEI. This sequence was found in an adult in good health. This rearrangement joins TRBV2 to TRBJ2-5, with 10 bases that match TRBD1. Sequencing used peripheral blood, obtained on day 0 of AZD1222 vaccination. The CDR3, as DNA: TGTGCCACTTCGGAGGGACAGGGGATGGAGACCCAGTACTTC. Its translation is CATSEGQGMETQYF.